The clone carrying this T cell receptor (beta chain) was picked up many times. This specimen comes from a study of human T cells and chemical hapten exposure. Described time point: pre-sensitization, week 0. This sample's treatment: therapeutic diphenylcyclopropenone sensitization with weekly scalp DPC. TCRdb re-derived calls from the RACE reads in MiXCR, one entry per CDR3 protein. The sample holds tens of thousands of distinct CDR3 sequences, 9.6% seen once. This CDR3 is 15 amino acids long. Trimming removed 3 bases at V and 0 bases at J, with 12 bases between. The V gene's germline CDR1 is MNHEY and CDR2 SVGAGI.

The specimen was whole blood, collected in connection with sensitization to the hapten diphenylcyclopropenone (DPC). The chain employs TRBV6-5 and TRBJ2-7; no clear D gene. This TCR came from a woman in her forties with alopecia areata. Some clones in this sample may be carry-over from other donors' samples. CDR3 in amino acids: CASSYRAPSSYEQYF. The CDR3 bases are TGTGCCAGCAGTTATAGAGCACCAAGCTCCTACGAGCAGTACTTC.